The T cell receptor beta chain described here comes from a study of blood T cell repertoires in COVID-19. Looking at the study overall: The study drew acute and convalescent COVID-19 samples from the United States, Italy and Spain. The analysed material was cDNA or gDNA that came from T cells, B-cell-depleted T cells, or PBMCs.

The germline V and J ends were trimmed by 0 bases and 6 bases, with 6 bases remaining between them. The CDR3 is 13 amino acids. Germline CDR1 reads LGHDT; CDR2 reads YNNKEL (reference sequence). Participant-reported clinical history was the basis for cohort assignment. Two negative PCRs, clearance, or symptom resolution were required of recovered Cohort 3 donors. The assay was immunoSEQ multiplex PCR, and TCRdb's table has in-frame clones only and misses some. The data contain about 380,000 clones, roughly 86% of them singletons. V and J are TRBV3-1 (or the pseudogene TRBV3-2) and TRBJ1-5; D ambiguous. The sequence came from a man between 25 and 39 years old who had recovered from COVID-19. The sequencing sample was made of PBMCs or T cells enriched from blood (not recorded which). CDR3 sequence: CASSQDNGQPQHF. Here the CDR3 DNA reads TGTGCCAGCAGCCAAGACAACGGTCAGCCCCAGCATTTT.